This TCR beta chain was sequenced for a study of cytomegalovirus exposure and HLA in healthy donors. The study's findings and limits: After further analysis at a later stage, around 17,000 TCR beta sequences were associated with HLA alleles at 0.05 false discovery rate.

CDR3 size: 16 residues. The germline CDR1 and CDR2 sequences are SGHVS and FNYEAQ. Trimming removed 2 bases from V and 1 base from J, with 14 bases in between. 13 Jbeta primers and 60 Vbeta primers were used for the PCR. TCRdb keeps only in-frame clones here, not all; method: immunoSEQ multiplex PCR. The sample table sets out roughly 57,000 clones. For this clone: Its antigen remains unidentified.

The TCR originated in a woman aged 30 to 39 in good health and CMV-seropositive. The chain employs TRBV7-6 and TRBJ2-5, with D possibly TRBD2 on 6 matching bases. Sequencing was done on a sample of PBMCs. CDR3 sequence: CASSLSTSKGQETQYF. CDR3 nucleotide sequence: TGTGCCAGCAGCTTATCCACTAGCAAGGGCCAAGAGACCCAGTACTTC. The whole variable domain, filled in from reference TRBV7-6 and TRBJ2-5, reads GAGVSQSPRYKVTKRGQDVALRCDPISGHVSLYWYRQALGQGPEFLTYFNYEAQQDKSGLPNDRFSAERPEGSISTLTIQRTEQRDSAMYRCASSLSTSKGQETQYFGPGTRLLVL.